This TCR beta chain was captured in a study of blood T cell repertoires in COVID-19 (dated by TCRdb to the early 2020s). Regarding the research as a whole: Collaborator samples came from the United States, Italy and Spain and covered acute and convalescent phases of COVID-19. HLA class I and class II types, where available, came from metadata supplied by the sample provider rather than from assay-based typing. The samples were drawn from two sources: the first 160 participants of the ongoing ImmuneRACE study, and 1,254 subjects contributed by 6 global collaborators. The repertoires were made available in a free public database intended to serve as a resource for research on the immune response to SARS-CoV-2. Subjects who had been exposed to COVID-19, were actively infected with it, or had recovered from it provided the deeply sampled blood TCRbeta repertoires that made up the dataset. The prospective study material was composed of cDNA or gDNA derived from T cells, B-cell-depleted T cells, or PBMCs. Sample metadata almost always included a de-identified subject ID, COVID-19 status, age in years and sex.

What the work shows at the level of the full study, not this receptor alone: How much clinical and demographic metadata was included differed by source and by participant, and the metadata was provided uncurated.

V is pared back by 5 bases and J by 0 bases, with 11 bases lying between the germline termini. CDR1 LNHDA and CDR2 SQIVND were looked up in the germline V gene (reference sequence). The CDR3 runs 15 residues from the cysteine to the phenylalanine. Only the CDR3 region is kept as DNA, spanning 45 bases read in frame from base 1. About this clone itself: This clone's antigen is unknown. No per-base quality is available; no much larger clone lies one base away.

The collaborating institutions used their own protocols to collect whole blood in K2EDTA tubes. For TCRbeta analysis, collaborators shipped samples as frozen whole blood, isolated PBMCs, or DNA extracted from either of those sample types. The immunoSEQ Assay, a bias-controlled multiplex PCR, was used to amplify TCRbeta CDR3 regions from genomic DNA. The paper's processing steps were these. The number of nucleated cells in each sample was estimated by amplification of reference gene primers within the assay. Sequence reads were collapsed and filtered to measure the absolute abundance of every unique TCRbeta CDR3 rearrangement. For each sample, productive Simpson clonality was calculated as the square root of Simpson's diversity index across productive rearrangements. TCRdb limited this immuneACCESS table to in-frame rearrangements with V and J called. A share of clones is missing; checked studies link under half to unresolved V genes, and the rest is unexplained. For V, J and clone size, that table is used; D and trimming come from the DNA. For this sample the table gives more than 25,000 clones, of which 80% to 90% were detected only once. The ten largest clones represent about 16% of the sample.

The sequence links TRBV19 to TRBJ2-1; a tentative D call is TRBD2 (6 bases match). Sequences were obtained from peripheral blood. This receptor was obtained from a man at least 80 years old with acute or convalescent COVID-19. The DNA is TGTGCCAGTAGTTGGGACTCCAGCTCCTACAATGAGCAGTTCTTC. Its product reads: CASSWDSSSYNEQFF.